This T cell receptor beta chain was sequenced for a study of cytomegalovirus exposure and HLA in healthy donors. About the research overall: The 110 or so validation repertoires, a later analysis reported, used the same platform as the approximately 700 first-cohort repertoires.

This clone was seen just once. Its target is not known. General study results and limits: Under in vitro conditions, a few CMV-associated chains were confirmed as specific for CMV antigens. There were some public TCRs occurring in many donors, but most TCR sequences were rare. Overall, about 160 TCR beta chains were annotated as cytomegalovirus-associated.

Clones were read by immunoSEQ multiplex PCR, and TCRdb kept only the in-frame ones, dropping some. The table shows about 140,000 clones, with approximately 94% occurring only once. CDR1 and CDR2 (germline): KGHSH, LQKENI. V gave up 3 bases and J gave up 8 bases; unmatched junction bases: 15. The CDR3 sequence is 17 residues long. The receptor comes from a man aged 18 to 30 in good health and CMV-seropositive. V is TRBV18 and J is TRBJ2-1; TRBD2 matches at 8 bases. Input material: PBMCs. The CDR3 sequence is CASSPSLRGGNRHEQFF. The DNA of the CDR3 is TGTGCCAGCTCACCCTCCCTACGGGGGGGCAACCGACATGAGCAGTTCTTC.